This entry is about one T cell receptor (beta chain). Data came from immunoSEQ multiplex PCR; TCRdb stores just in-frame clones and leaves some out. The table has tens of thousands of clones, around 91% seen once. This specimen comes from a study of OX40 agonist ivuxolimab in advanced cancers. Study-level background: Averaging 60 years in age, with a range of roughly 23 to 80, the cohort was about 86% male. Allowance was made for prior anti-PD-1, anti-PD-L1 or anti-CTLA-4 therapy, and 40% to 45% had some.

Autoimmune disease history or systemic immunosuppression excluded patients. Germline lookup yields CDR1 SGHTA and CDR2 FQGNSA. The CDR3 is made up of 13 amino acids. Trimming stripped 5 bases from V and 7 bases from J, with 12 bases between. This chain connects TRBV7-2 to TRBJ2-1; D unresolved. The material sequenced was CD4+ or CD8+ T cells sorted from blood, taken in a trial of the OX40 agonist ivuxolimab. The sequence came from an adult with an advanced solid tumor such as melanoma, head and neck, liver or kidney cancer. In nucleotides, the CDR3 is TGTGCCAGCAGCCCGGACCCGGGTAATGAGCAGTTCTTC. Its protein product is CASSPDPGNEQFF.